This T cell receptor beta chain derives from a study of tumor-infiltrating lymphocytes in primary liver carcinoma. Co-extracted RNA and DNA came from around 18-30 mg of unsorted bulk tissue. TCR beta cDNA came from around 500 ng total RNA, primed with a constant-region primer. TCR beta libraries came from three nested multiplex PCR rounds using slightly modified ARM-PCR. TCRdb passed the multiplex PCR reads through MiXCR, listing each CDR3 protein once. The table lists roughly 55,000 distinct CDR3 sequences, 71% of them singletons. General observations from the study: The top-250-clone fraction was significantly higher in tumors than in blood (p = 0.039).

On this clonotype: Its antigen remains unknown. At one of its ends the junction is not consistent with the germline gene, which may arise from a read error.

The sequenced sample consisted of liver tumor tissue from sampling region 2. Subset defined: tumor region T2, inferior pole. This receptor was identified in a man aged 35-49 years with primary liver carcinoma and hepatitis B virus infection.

Here the CDR3 reads CASNLTTGDSGETQYF. The CDR3 DNA sequence: TGTGCCAGCAACTTAACAACAGGGGACTCGGGGGAGACCCAGTATTTC. This chain links TRBV11-2 with TRBJ2-5; D is perhaps TRBD1 (7 bases). The CDR3 has 16 amino acids. Germline values: CDR1 SGHAT, CDR2 FQNNGV.